The rows below give T cell receptor beta chains drawn from one sample of a study of blood T cell repertoires in COVID-19. The table came from immunoSEQ multiplex PCR; TCRdb's copy has only in-frame clones and leaves some out. The table has approximately 190,000 clones, roughly 80% seen once; the top ten hold around 21%. Sequenced: peripheral blood. Receptors originate from a human donor in a cohort sampled during active COVID-19. Both conserved end residues are part of each CDR3. A D gene is named only where the DNA matches it firmly. The size entry is marked missing in some rows and otherwise reads once, few, many or a size class.

>TRBV11-2|16|TRBJ2-3|.|TRBD2
CASSLGTSGITDTQYF
TGTGCCAGCAGCTTAGGGACTAGCGGGATCACAGATACGCAGTATTTT
>TRBV7-2|16|TRBJ2-2|few|.
CASSFVQGLNTGELFF
TGTGCCAGCAGCTTCGTCCAAGGACTCAACACCGGGGAGCTGTTTTTT
>TRBV30|14|TRBJ2-3|.|.
CAWSKGAGPDTQYF
TGTGCCTGGAGTAAAGGGGCCGGGCCGGATACGCAGTATTTT
>TRBV5-1|16|TRBJ2-3|.|.
CASMETPGGTRDTQYF
TGCGCCAGCATGGAGACCCCTGGGGGCACACGAGATACGCAGTATTTT
>TRBV4-1|15|TRBJ2-7|.|.
CASSQDLWQTYEQYF
TGCGCCAGCAGCCAAGATCTCTGGCAGACCTACGAGCAGTACTTC
>TRBV29-1|15|TRBJ1-6|.|.
CSVSLDGRETSPLHF
TGCAGCGTTTCATTGGACGGGAGGGAAACATCACCCCTCCACTTT
>TRBV19|17|TRBJ1-5|.|.
CATRKGISFRSNQPQHF
TGTGCCACGAGGAAGGGGATTAGTTTCCGGAGCAATCAGCCCCAGCATTTT
>TRBV28|16|TRBJ2-5|.|TRBD2
CASSAGGAGGRGTQYF
TGTGCCAGCAGCGCAGGAGGAGCGGGAGGGCGGGGGACCCAGTACTTC
>TRBV28|15|TRBJ1-5|.|.
CASSPTRTPNQPQHF
TGTGCCAGCAGTCCCACCAGAACCCCCAATCAGCCCCAGCATTTT
>TRBV3-1/TRBV3-2|13|TRBJ2-3|once|.
CASSQRGGYTQYF
TGTGCCAGCAGCCAAAGAGGGGGTTATACGCAGTATTTT
>TRBV7-9|16|TRBJ2-3|.|TRBD2
CASSLWRGYSTDTQYF
TGTGCCAGCAGCTTATGGCGGGGGTACAGCACAGATACGCAGTATTTT
>TRBV30|15|TRBJ1-3|.|.
CAWSVFRTDSNTIYF
TGTGCCTGGAGTGTCTTTAGGACAGACTCCAACACCATATATTTT
>TRBV25-1|14|TRBJ1-5|.|.
CASSEWREDQPQHF
TGTGCCAGCAGTGAATGGCGAGAGGATCAGCCCCAGCATTTT
>TRBV18|18|TRBJ1-5|.|.
CASSPVGGKIGSNQPQHF
TGTGCCAGCTCACCGGTAGGGGGAAAAATAGGGAGCAATCAGCCCCAGCATTTT
>TRBV6-5|14|TRBJ2-2|.|TRBD1
CASAWDRETGELFF
TGTGCCAGCGCCTGGGACAGGGAAACCGGGGAGCTGTTTTTT
>TRBV3-1/TRBV3-2|19|TRBJ2-6|few|.
CASSQERLWEFSGANVLTF
TGTGCCAGCAGCCAAGAGCGTCTTTGGGAGTTCTCTGGGGCCAACGTCCTGACTTTC
>TRBV6-6|12|TRBJ2-1|once|.
CASSRRPGEQFF
TGTGCCAGCAGCCGCCGGCCAGGTGAGCAGTTCTTC
>TRBV28|14|TRBJ2-1|.|.
CASSLVDSYNEQFF
TGTGCCAGCAGTTTAGTCGACAGTTACAATGAGCAGTTCTTC
>TRBV28|11|TRBJ1-5|once|TRBD1
CANTQGQPQHF
TGTGCCAACACACAGGGGCAGCCCCAGCATTTT
>TRBV7-9|13|TRBJ1-5|.|.
CASSLAGDRPQHF
TGTGCCAGCAGCTTAGCCGGAGATAGACCCCAGCATTTT
>TRBV14|14|TRBJ2-2|.|.
CASSQDLPGAELFF
TGTGCCAGCAGCCAAGATCTCCCCGGAGCGGAGCTGTTTTTT
>TRBV28|13|TRBJ2-7|.|.
CASSLDDRGRWYF
TGTGCCAGCAGTTTAGATGACCGCGGGCGGTGGTACTTC
>TRBV5-1|13|TRBJ1-2|.|.
CASSPDRFLGYTF
TGCGCCAGCAGCCCAGACAGGTTTCTTGGCTACACCTTC
>TRBV7-8|18|TRBJ2-2|.|TRBD2
CASSSGLAGDQDTGELFF
TGTGCCAGCAGCTCTGGACTAGCGGGGGACCAAGACACCGGGGAGCTGTTTTTT
>TRBV6-5|14|TRBJ2-2|.|.
CASRGQKYTGELFF
TGTGCCAGCAGAGGACAGAAATACACCGGGGAGCTGTTTTTT
>TRBV19|14|TRBJ1-1|once|TRBD1
CASSPQGAAAEAFF
TGTGCCAGTAGTCCACAGGGGGCTGCCGCTGAAGCTTTCTTT
>TRBV3-1/TRBV3-2|16|TRBJ2-3|.|TRBD2
CASSPVVAGDTDTQYF
TGTGCCAGCAGCCCTGTCGTAGCGGGGGACACAGATACGCAGTATTTT
>TRBV25-1|15|TRBJ1-2|.|TRBD1
CASSEGPGGTYGYTF
TGTGCCAGCAGTGAAGGTCCAGGGGGGACCTATGGCTACACCTTC